This entry lists 23 T cell receptor beta chains sequenced from one sample in a study of neoadjuvant anti-PD-1 for oral cavity cancer. Sequencing was performed with immunoSEQ multiplex PCR; in TCRdb, only in-frame clones are kept and a portion is missing. The data contain around 16,000 clones, more than 70% of them seen just once; the ten biggest clones take up about 3%. The sample was PBMCs, taken before nivolumab (anti-PD-1) treatment. The receptors originated from a person aged 35-80 years with oral cavity squamous cell carcinoma.

CDR3 in amino acids: CASLLSRSGGTDTQYF. The CDR3 DNA follows: TGTGCCAGCCTCCTTTCCCGAAGCGGGGGGACAGATACGCAGTATTTT. The chain is built from TRBV2 and TRBJ2-3; TRBD2 agrees at 9 bases. The V gene's germline CDR1 is SNHLY and CDR2 FYNNEI. The CDR3 is made up of 16 amino acids. J gave up 3 bases and V 8 bases, and 12 bases lay outside the gene matches.

V gene TRBV2 combines with J gene TRBJ1-2; 9 bases match TRBD1. The CDR3 length is 15 residues. Trimming cost V 7 bases and J 0 bases; bases outside gene matches: 6. Germline CDR1 reads SNHLY; CDR2 reads FYNNEI. As DNA, the CDR3 is TGTGCCAGCAAGGGACAGGGCGCTCCTAACTATGGCTACACCTTC. Translated, it gives CASKGQGAPNYGYTF.

The chain links TRBV7-9 to TRBJ2-3; TRBD2 might be the D (6 bases). The CDR3 covers 15 residues. Germline CDR1 reads SEHNR; CDR2 reads FQNEAQ (reference sequence). The ends were cut back, 3 bases at V and 0 bases at J, with 10 bases in the middle. CDR3 sequence: CASSLGGISTDTQYF. The DNA for the CDR3 is TGTGCCAGCAGCTTGGGGGGAATTAGCACAGATACGCAGTATTTT.

This clone was recorded a few times. This sequence joins TRBV7-9 and TRBJ2-7; TRBD1 matches at 7 bases. V trimming: 4 bases; J trimming: 3 bases; junction bases outside the gene matches: 6. From germline, CDR1 is SEHNR and CDR2 FQNEAQ (reference sequence). The CDR3 has 14 amino acids. CDR3 amino acids: CASSSRTGHYEQYF. As DNA, the CDR3 is TGTGCCAGCAGCTCCCGGACAGGACACTACGAGCAGTACTTC. Filled out from reference TRBV7-9 and TRBJ2-7, the complete variable domain reads DTGVSQNPRHKITKRGQNVTFRCDPISEHNRLYWYRQTLGQGPEFLTYFQNEAQLEKSRLLSDRFSAERPKGSFSTLEIQRTEQGDSAMYLCASSSRTGHYEQYFGPGTRLTVT.

The chain combines TRBV5-1 with TRBJ2-1, with D possibly called TRBD1 or TRBD2 (6 bases each). The CDR3 is 17 residues long. Germline CDR1 and CDR2: SGHRS and YFSETQ. V was shortened by 4 bases and J by 0 bases, with 17 bases between the two germline ends. CDR3: CASSPPGAGPSYNEQFF. The CDR3 coding sequence is TGCGCCAGCAGCCCCCCGGGGGCGGGGCCCTCCTACAATGAGCAGTTCTTC.

The V and J genes are TRBV7-9 and TRBJ2-5, with 9 bases aligning to TRBD2. The CDR3 covers 14 residues. Per the germline V gene, CDR1 is SEHNR and CDR2 is FQNEAQ (reference sequence). With 1 base clipped from V and 4 bases from J, the junction kept 1 base outside the gene matches. The CDR3: CASSLEAGGETQYF. The CDR3 DNA is TGTGCCAGCAGCTTAGAAGCGGGAGGAGAGACCCAGTACTTC.

The count of this clone is one. The V and J genes are TRBV6-5 and TRBJ1-5, with D unresolved. With 2 bases removed from V and 5 bases from J, the gap between germline ends came to 10 bases. The CDR3 loop spans 14 amino acids. Germline CDR1 reads MNHEY; CDR2 reads SVGAGI. Here the CDR3 DNA reads TGTGCCAGCAGTTACAACCCGGAGGATCAGCCCCAGCATTTT. Protein sequence: CASSYNPEDQPQHF.

The chain couples TRBV9 to TRBJ2-1; D gene uncertain. The germline CDR1 and CDR2 sequences are SGDLS and YYNGEE. The ends were cut back, 5 bases at V and 2 bases at J, with 5 bases in the middle. CDR3 length equals 12 residues. The CDR3: CASSGTYNEQFF. CDR3 DNA sequence: TGTGCCAGCAGTGGGACCTACAATGAGCAGTTCTTC.

V usage is TRBV5-4 and J usage is TRBJ1-1; TRBD1 might be the D (5 bases). V was clipped by 3 bases and J by 7 bases, with 10 bases between them. Per the germline V gene, CDR1 is SGHNT and CDR2 is YYREEE (reference sequence). This CDR3 is 12 amino acids long. CDR3 loop: CASSYRSNEAFF. CDR3 nucleotides: TGTGCCAGCAGCTACAGGTCAAATGAAGCTTTCTTT.

This clone was counted a single time. This chain links TRBV4-1 with TRBJ1-1; possibly TRBD1 for D (6 bases). The V gene's germline CDR1 is MGHRA and CDR2 YSYEKL. V was pared by 1 base and J by 2 bases, with 14 bases between. CDR3 length equals 16 residues. The CDR3 DNA is TGCGCCAGCAGCCAAGTGTTTGTTGGGACAAACACTGAAGCTTTCTTT. This sequence encodes CASSQVFVGTNTEAFF.

This clone was seen a handful of times. J is TRBJ1-2 and V is TRBV4-1; D gene ambiguous. Germline CDR1 and CDR2: MGHRA and YSYEKL. V was clipped by 4 bases and J by 0 bases, with 12 bases between them. The CDR3 covers 15 residues. CDR3 bases: TGCGCCAGCAGCCTCGGGAGGGTGTCTAACTATGGCTACACCTTC. Translation: CASSLGRVSNYGYTF.

This clone was found a few times. V usage is TRBV27 and J usage is TRBJ1-2; no definite D call. This CDR3 comprises 14 residues. Germline assignment: CDR1 MNHEY and CDR2 SMNVEV (reference sequence). The V end was cut by 3 bases, the J end by 1 base, with 9 bases between. The CDR3 reads CASSFRGINYGYTF. The DNA of the CDR3 is TGTGCCAGCAGTTTTCGAGGGATTAACTATGGCTACACCTTC.

This chain connects TRBV2 to TRBJ2-3; D might be TRBD1 (5 bases). The CDR3 extends over 14 amino acids. V lost 3 bases and J lost 6, with 13 bases in between. The V gene's germline CDR1 is SNHLY and CDR2 FYNNEI. CDR3 in amino acids: CASSDRQGMDTQYF. DNA for the CDR3: TGTGCCAGCAGTGATCGTCAGGGTATGGATACGCAGTATTTT.

The genes are TRBV5-4 and TRBJ1-1; a possible D gene is TRBD1 (5 bases). The CDR3 extends over 15 amino acids. The germline V gene encodes CDR1 SGHNT and CDR2 YYREEE (reference sequence). Trimming took 4 bases from V and 0 from J, leaving 13 bases between them. The CDR3 here is CASSPRTGLNTEAFF. The DNA for the CDR3 is TGTGCCAGCAGCCCCCGAACAGGTTTGAACACTGAAGCTTTCTTT. Using reference TRBV5-4 and TRBJ1-1 for the parts outside the CDR3, the full variable domain is ETGVTQSPTHLIKTRGQQVTLRCSSQSGHNTVSWYQQALGQGPQFIFQYYREEENGRGNFPPRFSGLQFPNYSSELNVNALELDDSALYLCASSPRTGLNTEAFFGQGTRLTVV.

This chain uses TRBV5-1 with TRBJ2-1; 10 bases align to TRBD2. V shed 4 bases and J 7 bases; nucleotides not matched to a gene: 11. This CDR3 region has 16 residues. Germline V lookup: CDR1 SGHRS, CDR2 YFSETQ. CDR3 bases: TGCGCCAGCAGCCCGTGGACTAGCGGAAGGGGGAATGAGCAGTTCTTC. Translation: CASSPWTSGRGNEQFF.

This clone occurred once. The chain recombines TRBV10-3 with TRBJ2-7, with TRBD1 matching over 10 bases. The J segment lost 2 bases and the V segment lost 3 bases, leaving 7 bases of the junction unmatched. This CDR3 contains 16 residues. Germline loops: CDR1 ENHRY, CDR2 SYGVKD. The CDR3 loop reads CAISEMDRGSTYEQYF. The CDR3 DNA reads as TGTGCCATCAGTGAAATGGACAGGGGGAGCACCTACGAGCAGTACTTC.

This chain joins TRBV7-2 and TRBJ2-7; D uncertain. The CDR3 loop spans 13 amino acids. Germline lookup yields CDR1 SGHTA and CDR2 FQGNSA. Deletions cut 6 bases from V and 4 bases from J, with 13 bases between. The CDR3 loop reads CASSIPGLYEQYF. DNA for the CDR3: TGTGCCAGCAGTATACCCGGGCTATACGAGCAGTACTTC.

J is TRBJ2-1 and V is TRBV11-2, with 8 positions matching TRBD2. Germline lookup yields CDR1 SGHAT and CDR2 FQNNGV. Unmatched junction bases numbered 0, after V lost 2 bases and J lost 0 bases. The CDR3 totals 15 residues. The CDR3 DNA reads TGTGCCAGCAGCTTAAGCGGGAGCTCCTACAATGAGCAGTTCTTC. It translates to CASSLSGSSYNEQFF.

Here the CDR3 reads CAISESWLNNTEAFF. In nucleotides, the CDR3 is TGTGCCATCAGTGAGAGTTGGCTCAATAACACTGAAGCTTTCTTT. The J gene is TRBJ1-1, the V gene TRBV10-3; D remains ambiguous. This CDR3 contains 15 residues. Germline-derived CDR1 and CDR2 are ENHRY and SYGVKD. V was shortened by 2 bases and J by 2 bases, with 12 bases between the two germline ends.

The chain is built from TRBV6-6 and TRBJ1-1, with TRBD1 identical over 9 bases. Germline CDR1 is MNHNY and CDR2 is SVGAGI (reference sequence). CDR3 size: 15 residues. The V segment lost 6 bases and the J segment 1 base; nucleotides outside the gene matches: 6. CDR3 sequence: CASRQDRGGNTEAFF. The CDR3 region has the DNA TGTGCCAGCAGGCAGGACAGGGGAGGGAACACTGAAGCTTTCTTT.

V is TRBV2 and J is TRBJ2-1; 8 bases map to TRBD2. Trimming removed 2 bases from V and 5 bases from J; junction bases left unmatched: 5. The V gene's germline CDR1 is SNHLY and CDR2 FYNNEI. The CDR3 totals 15 residues. Here the CDR3 reads CASSEFGGADNEQFF. DNA for the CDR3: TGTGCCAGCAGTGAATTCGGGGGGGCCGACAATGAGCAGTTCTTC. Drawing the rest from reference TRBV2 and TRBJ2-1, the complete variable domain is EPEVTQTPSHQVTQMGQEVILRCVPISNHLYFYWYRQILGQKVEFLVSFYNNEISEKSEIFDDQFSVERPDGSNFTLKIRSTKLEDSAMYFCASSEFGGADNEQFFGPGTRLTVL.

The chain employs TRBV7-9 and TRBJ1-4; no firm D call. Trimming cost V 3 bases and J 2 bases, with 10 bases left between them. This CDR3 has 15 amino acids. CDR1 and CDR2 from the germline V gene are SEHNR and FQNEAQ (reference sequence). The CDR3 spells CASSLDDTTNEKLFF. CDR3 coding DNA: TGTGCCAGCAGCTTGGACGACACCACTAATGAAAAACTGTTTTTT.

The rearrangement links TRBV2 to TRBJ2-1; TRBD2 agrees at 14 bases. V was clipped by 8 bases and J by 8 bases; unmatched bases: 8. This CDR3 has 15 residues. The germline V gene encodes CDR1 SNHLY and CDR2 FYNNEI. This chain's CDR3 is CASAPGLAGVYEQFF. The CDR3 nucleotides are TGTGCCAGCGCCCCGGGACTAGCGGGGGTCTATGAGCAGTTCTTC.